The rows below give T cell receptor beta chains drawn from one sample of a study of shared clonotypes between healthy human individuals. The assay was immunoSEQ multiplex PCR, and TCRdb's table has in-frame clones only and misses some. This sample yields over 750,000 clones, of which 96% are seen a single time; about 0.21% belongs to the top ten. The sample comprised naive CD8+ T cells sorted from blood. These receptors all come from a man aged 25-45 years in good health. Each CDR3 is given with its conserved first and last residue. The D gene is left open where the match is weak. The listing skips clone size in some rows; elsewhere it reads once, few, many or a size class.

v_gene: TRBV27; j_gene: TRBJ2-3; abundance: .; len: 20; d_gene: TRBD2; CDR3aa: CASSLQLSGVTPTDTDTQYF; CDR3nt: TGTGCCAGCAGTTTACAGCTTAGCGGGGTCACCCCTACTGACACAGATACGCAGTATTTT
v_gene: TRBV7-8; j_gene: TRBJ2-7; abundance: .; len: 15; d_gene: TRBD2; CDR3aa: CASSTEVLAFYEQYF; CDR3nt: TGTGCCAGCAGCACAGAAGTACTAGCGTTCTACGAGCAGTACTTC
v_gene: TRBV29-1; j_gene: TRBJ2-1; abundance: .; len: 12; d_gene: .; CDR3aa: CSVDLLKSEQFF; CDR3nt: TGCAGCGTTGATCTCTTGAAGTCTGAGCAGTTCTTC
v_gene: TRBV5-1; j_gene: TRBJ1-5; abundance: .; len: 15; d_gene: .; CDR3aa: CASSAADSLNQPQHF; CDR3nt: TGCGCCAGCAGCGCCGCGGACAGCCTCAATCAGCCCCAGCATTTT
v_gene: TRBV5-5; j_gene: TRBJ2-7; abundance: .; len: 15; d_gene: .; CDR3aa: CASSLEAGTVYEQYF; CDR3nt: TGTGCCAGCAGCTTGGAGGCAGGGACGGTCTACGAGCAGTACTTC
v_gene: TRBV5-6; j_gene: TRBJ2-7; abundance: .; len: 13; d_gene: .; CDR3aa: CASSPTNTHEQYF; CDR3nt: TGTGCCAGCAGCCCAACCAATACCCACGAGCAGTACTTC
v_gene: TRBV28; j_gene: TRBJ2-1; abundance: .; len: 14; d_gene: .; CDR3aa: CASKKPGFYNEQFF; CDR3nt: TGTGCCAGCAAGAAGCCGGGGTTCTACAATGAGCAGTTCTTC
v_gene: TRBV5-4; j_gene: TRBJ1-1; abundance: .; len: 15; d_gene: TRBD1; CDR3aa: CASSDRGGGYTEAFF; CDR3nt: TGTGCCAGCAGTGACAGGGGTGGGGGGTACACTGAAGCTTTCTTT
v_gene: TRBV7-2; j_gene: TRBJ2-1; abundance: .; len: 17; d_gene: TRBD2; CDR3aa: CASSLRLPGLAGDEQFF; CDR3nt: TGTGCCAGCAGCTTAAGACTACCGGGACTAGCGGGTGATGAGCAGTTCTTC
v_gene: TRBV19; j_gene: TRBJ2-1; abundance: .; len: 14; d_gene: .; CDR3aa: CASSIPRGLDEQFF; CDR3nt: TGTGCCAGTAGTATACCGCGGGGTTTGGATGAGCAGTTCTTC
v_gene: TRBV28; j_gene: TRBJ2-7; abundance: .; len: 18; d_gene: TRBD2; CDR3aa: CASSLPTSGTNIAYEQYF; CDR3nt: TGTGCCAGCAGTTTACCAACTAGCGGGACTAATATAGCCTACGAGCAGTACTTC
v_gene: TRBV7-2; j_gene: TRBJ2-1; abundance: .; len: 15; d_gene: TRBD2; CDR3aa: CASSLGTSGKNEQFF; CDR3nt: TGTGCCAGCAGCTTAGGGACTAGCGGGAAAAATGAGCAGTTCTTC
v_gene: TRBV15; j_gene: TRBJ1-5; abundance: .; len: 14; d_gene: .; CDR3aa: CATSRDGSNQPQHF; CDR3nt: TGTGCCACCAGCAGAGATGGAAGCAATCAGCCCCAGCATTTT
v_gene: TRBV10-1; j_gene: TRBJ2-2; abundance: .; len: 13; d_gene: .; CDR3aa: CASSGRSTGELFF; CDR3nt: TGCGCCAGCAGTGGGAGATCCACCGGGGAGCTGTTTTTT
v_gene: TRBV19; j_gene: TRBJ2-7; abundance: .; len: 15; d_gene: .; CDR3aa: CASSITLLAPYEQYF; CDR3nt: TGTGCCAGTAGTATAACCCTACTAGCCCCCTACGAGCAGTACTTC
v_gene: TRBV4-1; j_gene: TRBJ2-3; abundance: .; len: 16; d_gene: .; CDR3aa: CASSHLGRDRTDTQYF; CDR3nt: TGCGCCAGCAGCCATCTCGGCCGGGACCGCACAGATACGCAGTATTTT
v_gene: TRBV5-8; j_gene: TRBJ2-1; abundance: .; len: 15; d_gene: TRBD2; CDR3aa: CASSYGTSGYNEQFF; CDR3nt: TGTGCCAGCAGCTACGGGACTAGCGGATACAATGAGCAGTTCTTC
v_gene: TRBV9; j_gene: TRBJ2-3; abundance: .; len: 15; d_gene: TRBD2; CDR3aa: CASSFIAGGADTQYF; CDR3nt: TGTGCCAGCAGCTTCATAGCGGGAGGCGCAGATACGCAGTATTTT
v_gene: TRBV5-6; j_gene: TRBJ2-2; abundance: .; len: 15; d_gene: .; CDR3aa: CASSLELEDTGELFF; CDR3nt: TGTGCCAGCAGCTTGGAATTAGAGGACACCGGGGAGCTGTTTTTT
v_gene: TRBV7-6; j_gene: TRBJ1-4; abundance: .; len: 11; d_gene: .; CDR3aa: CASSFDEKLFF; CDR3nt: TGTGCCAGCAGCTTTGATGAAAAACTGTTTTTT
v_gene: TRBV5-1; j_gene: TRBJ2-7; abundance: .; len: 14; d_gene: TRBD1; CDR3aa: CASSPGQGFYEQYF; CDR3nt: TGCGCCAGCAGCCCCGGACAGGGGTTCTACGAGCAGTACTTC
v_gene: TRBV2; j_gene: TRBJ2-1; abundance: .; len: 13; d_gene: .; CDR3aa: CASSAQLYNEQFF; CDR3nt: TGTGCCAGCAGTGCCCAGTTATACAATGAGCAGTTCTTC
v_gene: TRBV5-6; j_gene: TRBJ1-4; abundance: once; len: 14; d_gene: .; CDR3aa: CASSLSGAREKLFF; CDR3nt: TGTGCCAGCAGCTTGTCAGGGGCGCGGGAAAAACTGTTTTTT
v_gene: TRBV6-1; j_gene: TRBJ2-7; abundance: .; len: 14; d_gene: TRBD2; CDR3aa: CASRGDYNTYEQYF; CDR3nt: TGTGCCAGCAGGGGGGACTACAACACCTACGAGCAGTACTTC
v_gene: TRBV28; j_gene: TRBJ1-5; abundance: .; len: 15; d_gene: .; CDR3aa: CASRPSSGAGQPQHF; CDR3nt: TGTGCCAGCAGGCCTTCTTCAGGGGCAGGTCAGCCCCAGCATTTT
v_gene: TRBV7-2; j_gene: TRBJ2-5; abundance: .; len: 14; d_gene: .; CDR3aa: CASSLAYSRETQYF; CDR3nt: TGTGCCAGCAGCTTAGCATACAGTCGAGAGACCCAGTACTTC
v_gene: TRBV7-8; j_gene: TRBJ2-7; abundance: .; len: 16; d_gene: TRBD2; CDR3aa: CASSLASSGSSYEQYF; CDR3nt: TGTGCCAGCAGCTTAGCGTCTAGCGGGAGCTCCTACGAGCAGTACTTC
v_gene: TRBV5-4; j_gene: TRBJ2-7; abundance: .; len: 13; d_gene: .; CDR3aa: CASTNATTYEQYF; CDR3nt: TGTGCCAGCACCAACGCCACGACCTACGAGCAGTACTTC
v_gene: TRBV4-3; j_gene: TRBJ1-1; abundance: .; len: 13; d_gene: .; CDR3aa: CASSQEVRSEAFF; CDR3nt: TGCGCCAGCAGCCAAGAAGTGAGGAGTGAAGCTTTCTTT
v_gene: TRBV7-9; j_gene: TRBJ1-5; abundance: .; len: 14; d_gene: TRBD1; CDR3aa: CASSLAQGDQPQHF; CDR3nt: TGTGCCAGCAGCTTAGCACAGGGGGATCAGCCCCAGCATTTT
v_gene: TRBV7-8; j_gene: TRBJ2-1; abundance: .; len: 13; d_gene: .; CDR3aa: CASSHSIGNEQFF; CDR3nt: TGTGCCAGCAGCCATAGCATAGGCAATGAGCAGTTCTTC
v_gene: TRBV1; j_gene: TRBJ2-5; abundance: once; len: 15; d_gene: .; CDR3aa: CTSSETDRFKETQYF; CDR3nt: TGCACCAGCAGTGAGACGGACAGATTTAAAGAGACCCAGTACTTC
v_gene: TRBV10-2; j_gene: TRBJ2-7; abundance: once; len: 13; d_gene: TRBD1; CDR3aa: CASSVGQGYEQYF; CDR3nt: TGCGCCAGCAGTGTGGGACAGGGTTACGAGCAGTACTTC
v_gene: TRBV11-2; j_gene: TRBJ2-3; abundance: .; len: 17; d_gene: .; CDR3aa: CASSYPLLSSWGNTQYF; CDR3nt: TGTGCCAGCAGCTACCCCCTACTGTCTAGCTGGGGTAATACGCAGTATTTT
v_gene: TRBV7-9; j_gene: TRBJ2-6; abundance: .; len: 15; d_gene: .; CDR3aa: CASSRTGPGANVLTF; CDR3nt: TGTGCCAGCAGCCGAACAGGGCCCGGGGCCAACGTCCTGACTTTC
v_gene: TRBV6-6; j_gene: TRBJ2-7; abundance: .; len: 16; d_gene: TRBD2; CDR3aa: CASSSPGSGSSYEQYF; CDR3nt: TGTGCCAGCAGTTCCCCTGGCAGCGGGAGCTCCTACGAGCAGTACTTC
v_gene: TRBV9; j_gene: TRBJ2-1; abundance: .; len: 12; d_gene: .; CDR3aa: CASSVGPEAQFF; CDR3nt: TGTGCCAGCAGCGTCGGCCCCGAAGCCCAGTTCTTC
v_gene: TRBV30; j_gene: TRBJ2-7; abundance: .; len: 13; d_gene: .; CDR3aa: CAWSVPTGHEQYF; CDR3nt: TGTGCCTGGAGTGTACCGACAGGCCACGAGCAGTACTTC
v_gene: TRBV29-1; j_gene: TRBJ2-1; abundance: .; len: 13; d_gene: .; CDR3aa: CSVVGLSGNEQFF; CDR3nt: TGCAGCGTTGTGGGACTTTCAGGCAATGAGCAGTTCTTC
v_gene: TRBV11-2; j_gene: TRBJ1-1; abundance: .; len: 17; d_gene: .; CDR3aa: CASSLDLYEAGYVEAFF; CDR3nt: TGTGCCAGCAGCTTAGATCTATATGAGGCAGGGTATGTTGAAGCTTTCTTT
v_gene: TRBV7-9; j_gene: TRBJ1-2; abundance: .; len: 15; d_gene: .; CDR3aa: CASSPGVLAAEGYTF; CDR3nt: TGTGCCAGCAGCCCCGGCGTCTTGGCAGCCGAGGGCTACACCTTC
v_gene: TRBV7-9; j_gene: TRBJ2-7; abundance: once; len: 15; d_gene: .; CDR3aa: CASSPAVRAGYEQYF; CDR3nt: TGTGCCAGCAGCCCCGCTGTAAGGGCAGGCTACGAGCAGTACTTC
v_gene: TRBV6-5; j_gene: TRBJ2-2; abundance: .; len: 16; d_gene: TRBD2; CDR3aa: CASSYSSSGSSGELFF; CDR3nt: TGTGCCAGCAGTTACTCGTCGAGCGGGAGTAGCGGGGAGCTGTTTTTT
v_gene: TRBV4-3; j_gene: TRBJ1-2; abundance: .; len: 16; d_gene: .; CDR3aa: CASSQDLGLTNYGYTF; CDR3nt: TGCGCCAGCAGCCAAGATCTTGGACTAACTAACTATGGCTACACCTTC
v_gene: TRBV28; j_gene: TRBJ2-3; abundance: .; len: 18; d_gene: TRBD2; CDR3aa: CASSIPGVLAGSTDTQYF; CDR3nt: TGTGCCAGCAGCATTCCGGGGGTACTAGCGGGATCCACAGATACGCAGTATTTT
v_gene: TRBV5-1; j_gene: TRBJ1-3; abundance: once; len: 15; d_gene: .; CDR3aa: CASSLLPGVGNTIYF; CDR3nt: TGCGCCAGCAGCTTGTTACCAGGAGTTGGAAACACCATATATTTT
v_gene: TRBV5-1; j_gene: TRBJ1-1; abundance: .; len: 12; d_gene: TRBD1; CDR3aa: CASTGGQGIAFF; CDR3nt: TGCGCCAGCACCGGAGGACAGGGGATAGCTTTCTTT
v_gene: TRBV28; j_gene: TRBJ1-3; abundance: .; len: 16; d_gene: TRBD1; CDR3aa: CASRSGTGFIRNTIYF; CDR3nt: TGTGCCAGCAGGTCCGGGACAGGGTTTATTAGAAACACCATATATTTT
v_gene: TRBV6-5; j_gene: TRBJ2-7; abundance: .; len: 12; d_gene: .; CDR3aa: CASGRNSYEQYF; CDR3nt: TGTGCCAGTGGCCGAAACTCCTACGAGCAGTACTTC
v_gene: TRBV7-9; j_gene: TRBJ2-3; abundance: .; len: 16; d_gene: TRBD2; CDR3aa: CASSLPSSGSTDTQYF; CDR3nt: TGTGCCAGCAGCTTACCCTCTAGCGGGAGCACAGATACGCAGTATTTT
v_gene: TRBV5-5; j_gene: TRBJ2-7; abundance: .; len: 15; d_gene: TRBD2; CDR3aa: CASSLVGTSSYEQYF; CDR3nt: TGTGCCAGCAGCTTGGTTGGGACTAGCTCCTACGAGCAGTACTTC
v_gene: TRBV11-2; j_gene: TRBJ2-3; abundance: once; len: 13; d_gene: .; CDR3aa: CASSLDTLDTQYF; CDR3nt: TGTGCCAGCAGCTTAGACACGTTAGATACGCAGTATTTT
v_gene: TRBV5-8; j_gene: TRBJ2-1; abundance: .; len: 18; d_gene: TRBD2; CDR3aa: CASSPRLAGDFTYNEQFF; CDR3nt: TGTGCCAGCAGTCCACGACTAGCGGGAGATTTCACCTACAATGAGCAGTTCTTC
v_gene: TRBV19; j_gene: TRBJ2-1; abundance: .; len: 20; d_gene: TRBD2; CDR3aa: CASSMGDYLFGTSEYNEQFF; CDR3nt: TGTGCCAGTAGTATGGGCGACTATCTCTTCGGGACTAGCGAGTACAATGAGCAGTTCTTC
v_gene: TRBV7-8; j_gene: TRBJ2-7; abundance: .; len: 14; d_gene: TRBD1; CDR3aa: CASSLKGQSYEQYF; CDR3nt: TGTGCCAGCAGCTTAAAGGGACAGAGCTACGAGCAGTACTTC